This T cell receptor (beta chain) was identified in a study of post-analysis software for immune sequencing data. Looking at the study overall: The disease courses spanned relapsing-remitting, secondary progressive and progressive-relapsing forms of multiple sclerosis. Regarding the study as a whole: For normalized Chao1 diversity, multiple sclerosis patients scored significantly lower than controls did. Roughly five TRBV segments were significantly more frequent in patients than in controls. TRBV5-6, TRBV5-1 and TRBV20-1 were among these segments.

In regard to this clonotype: Its antigen is unknown.

The CDR3 sequence is 14 residues long. Trimming took 6 bases from V and 0 from J, leaving 9 bases between them. Per germline, CDR1 SNHLY and CDR2 FYNNEI. Unique molecular identifiers had been added to the TCR beta cDNA libraries. Yield was about 500,000 cDNA molecules from around 1 to 9.1 million T cells. TCRdb recomputed calls from the PCR reads with MiXCR, one row per CDR3 protein. The table lists some 450,000 distinct CDR3 sequences, approximately 46% of them singletons. This clonotype originated in a girl aged 10 to 17 with multiple sclerosis. Material: blood. The rearrangement joins TRBV2 to TRBJ1-5; D gene ambiguous. In DNA form, the CDR3 reads TGTGCCAGCAGATCGGGGTTTAGCAATCAGCCCCAGCATTTT. It specifies CASRSGFSNQPQHF.